This T cell receptor beta chain was profiled in a study of blood T cell repertoires in COVID-19 (TCRdb year 2020). Describing the broader study: Collaborator samples came from the United States, Italy and Spain and covered acute and convalescent phases of COVID-19. The repertoires were released in a freely available public database intended as a resource for research on the immune response to SARS-CoV-2. HLA class I and class II types, where available, came from metadata supplied by the sample provider rather than from assay-based typing. The prospective study material was composed of cDNA or gDNA derived from T cells, B-cell-depleted T cells, or PBMCs. Nearly every sample came with metadata listing a de-identified subject ID, COVID-19 status, age in years and sex. Subjects who had been exposed to COVID-19, were actively infected with it, or had recovered from it provided the deeply sampled blood TCRbeta repertoires that made up the dataset. The samples were drawn from two sources: the first 160 participants of the ongoing ImmuneRACE study, and 1,200 or so subjects contributed by 6 global collaborators.

This clone was found a few times. The clone's antigen remains unknown. Within one base of it there is no much larger clone, and no base qualities were kept. Its CDR3 holds 13 amino acids, cysteine through phenylalanine. The sequence is cut down to CDR3 DNA, 39 bases in frame from base 1. Relative to germline, V is 4 bases shorter and J is 8 bases shorter, with 14 bases between their ends. CDR1 LNHDA and CDR2 SQIVND are derived from the germline V gene (reference sequence). TCRbeta CDR3 regions were amplified from genomic DNA by means of the immunoSEQ Assay, a bias-controlled multiplex PCR. In the original analysis: The number of nucleated cells in each sample was estimated by amplification of reference gene primers within the assay. To quantify the absolute abundance of each unique TCRbeta CDR3 rearrangement, sequence reads were collapsed and filtered. For each sample, productive Simpson clonality was calculated as the square root of Simpson's diversity index over productive rearrangements. TCRdb obtained this table from immuneACCESS and retained in-frame rearrangements with V and J assigned. These tables miss some clones; where compared with another copy, unresolved V genes account for less than half of the shortfall, and the remainder is unexplained. V and J calls plus clone size are reproduced from that table; the DNA served to infer D and trimming. This sample comprises about 330,000 clones, 88% of them detected only once. Of the sample, more than 3% falls within the top ten clones.

General findings and caveats noted by the study authors: Clinical and demographic metadata were provided uncurated, with the amount varying by source and participant.

Each collaborating institution followed its own protocols to collect whole blood in K2EDTA tubes. For TCRbeta analysis, collaborators shipped samples as frozen whole blood, isolated PBMCs, or DNA extracted from either of those sample types. The chain uses TRBV19 and TRBJ1-2, with TRBD1 tentatively as D gene (5 bases match). The sample taken for sequencing was peripheral blood. This clonotype originated in a woman between 45 and 65 years old with active or convalescent COVID-19. In nucleotides, the sequence is TGTGCCAGTAGTACCAGGGCATTGGGCGGCTACACCTTC. Translation gives CASSTRALGGYTF.